A single sample gave rise to the 32 T cell receptor beta chains below, sequenced in a study of regulatory T cells in long-lasting Graves disease. Time point here: newly diagnosed GD, antithyroid drugs for less than 3 months. RNA extracted from PBMCs served as the sequencing template. According to the study, TCR beta libraries were built with iRepertoire HTBI primers and CDR3-region Arm-PCR. TCRdb fed the multiplex PCR reads into MiXCR, producing one record per CDR3 protein. The repertoire has about 540,000 distinct CDR3 sequences, about 14% of them found once; the top ten carry about 9.1%. These data also formed part of another study, on T cells in Graves' hyperthyroidism and ophthalmopathy.

Sequences were derived from peripheral blood mononuclear cells (PBMCs), sampled at new diagnosis, from a patient treated with antithyroid drugs. All receptors come from a man younger than 45 with Graves disease.

This clonotype was picked up many times. V and J are TRBV19 and TRBJ1-2; a weak D match, TRBD1 (5 bases). Per the germline V gene, CDR1 is LNHDA and CDR2 is SQIVND (reference sequence). The CDR3 loop spans 14 amino acids. Trimming cost V 5 bases and J 5 bases, with 15 bases left between them. CDR3: CASSRHLRGYGYTF. The CDR3 bases are TGTGCCAGTAGTCGGCACCTACGGGGGTATGGCTACACCTTC.

This clonotype was seen many times. V usage is TRBV28 and J usage is TRBJ2-7, with D possibly called TRBD1 or TRBD2 (6 bases each). Trimming cost V 7 bases and J 2 bases, with 15 bases left between them. The CDR3 runs 14 residues. Germline V lookup: CDR1 MDHEN, CDR2 SYDVKM. The DNA of the CDR3 is TGTGCCAGCACCTCCAAAGGGGGGACCTACGAGCAGTACTTC. Translating it yields CASTSKGGTYEQYF.

The chain uses TRBV5-1 and TRBJ2-4, with 7 bases lining up with TRBD2. Trimming cost V 4 bases and J 8 bases; bases outside gene matches: 12. The CDR3 extends over 15 amino acids. In germline, CDR1 is SGHRS, CDR2 YFSETQ. CDR3 residues: CASSPSAQGGDIQYF. The CDR3 DNA follows: TGCGCCAGCAGCCCCTCAGCGCAGGGAGGGGACATTCAGTACTTC.

The chain is built from TRBV20-1 and TRBJ1-1, with 9 bases matching TRBD1. Trimming cost V 8 bases and J 6 bases; bases outside gene matches: 10. The CDR3 is 13 amino acids. Germline values: CDR1 DFQATT, CDR2 SNEGSKA (reference sequence). The DNA for the CDR3 is TGCAGTTCCGGGACAGGGAATGGCGCTGAAGCTTTCTTT. Translating it yields CSSGTGNGAEAFF.

This clonotype was observed a handful of times. V gene TRBV20-1 combines with J gene TRBJ1-4; no definite D call. The CDR3 is 11 amino acids. Trimming removed 0 bases at V and 14 bases at J, with 10 bases between. In germline, CDR1 is DFQATT, CDR2 SNEGSKA (reference sequence). The CDR3 sequence is CSAREVQTLFF. CDR3 coding DNA: TGCAGTGCTAGAGAGGTACAGACGCTGTTTTTT.

In this sample, this clonotype turned up many times. The chain joins TRBV20-1 to TRBJ1-4; no reliable D call. The V end lost 8 bases, the J end lost 5 bases, and 12 bases lay between the germline ends. The CDR3 is 12 residues long. The germline V gene has CDR1 DFQATT and CDR2 SNEGSKA (reference sequence). The CDR3 reads CSTPVLNEKLFF. CDR3 DNA sequence: TGCAGTACTCCCGTGCTGAATGAAAAACTGTTTTTT.

This clonotype showed up many times. The chain has TRBV6-1 and TRBJ1-4, with D possibly TRBD1 on 6 matching bases. The V end was cut by 7 bases, the J end by 8 bases, with 11 bases between. CDR3 length: 12 residues. Germline CDR1 is MNHNS and CDR2 is SASEGT. This CDR3 reads CASTTTGEKLFF. The CDR3 nucleotides are TGTGCCAGCACCACCACAGGGGAAAAACTGTTTTTT.

The chain combines TRBV29-1 with TRBJ2-7; D may be TRBD2 (6 bases). CDR3 length: 13 amino acids. Between the trimmed V and J ends, which lost 5 bases and 6 bases, there was a span of 17 bases. Germline lookup yields CDR1 SQVTM and CDR2 ANQGSEA. The CDR3 loop is CSVSGRELGEQYF. CDR3 nucleotides: TGCAGCGTTTCGGGACGGGAGCTGGGCGAGCAGTACTTC.

This chain joins TRBV27 and TRBJ1-4; D remains unclear. Trimming shortened V by 3 bases and J by 4 bases, and 12 bases separated the two germline ends. Germline assignment: CDR1 MNHEY and CDR2 SMNVEV (reference sequence). The CDR3 totals 15 residues. As DNA, the CDR3 is TGTGCCAGCAGTTTGACCCACAGTAATAATGAAAAACTGTTTTTT. Translated: CASSLTHSNNEKLFF.

This clonotype showed up just a few times. This rearrangement joins TRBV5-1 to TRBJ1-4; TRBD1 agrees at 7 bases. CDR1 is SGHRS, CDR2 YFSETQ, per germline. This CDR3 is 13 amino acids long. V gave up 5 bases and J gave up 6 bases; unmatched junction bases: 4. The CDR3: CASSRGQDEKLFF. The CDR3 DNA follows: TGCGCCAGCAGTAGGGGGCAGGATGAAAAACTGTTTTTT.

This clonotype was counted many times. The chain combines TRBV6-1 with TRBJ2-1; D may be TRBD1 (5 bases). The germline CDR1 and CDR2 sequences are MNHNS and SASEGT. There are 14 residues in the CDR3. The V end lost 4 bases, the J end lost 4 bases, and 11 bases lay between the germline ends. For the CDR3, the DNA is TGTGCCAGCAGTGGGGGCCCGGCTTACAATGAGCAGTTCTTC. Translating it yields CASSGGPAYNEQFF.

A note on this clonotype: A much larger clone lies a single base off, so this may be a read error. The chain uses TRBV5-1 and TRBJ2-7, with 7 bases identical to TRBD1. The CDR3 is made up of 14 amino acids. Germline loops: CDR1 SGHRS, CDR2 YFSETQ. CDR3 loop: CASSFEGASYERYF. For the CDR3, the DNA is TGCGCCAGCAGCTTCGAGGGGGCGAGCTACGAGCGGTACTTC.

This clonotype was seen repeatedly, ten times or more. This chain joins TRBV5-1 and TRBJ2-7; no clear D. The CDR3 is made up of 16 amino acids. The V gene's germline CDR1 is SGHRS and CDR2 YFSETQ. Trimming left V 0 bases short and J 1 base short, with 14 bases between. The CDR3 protein is CASSLALKPPSYEQYF. DNA of the CDR3: TGCGCCAGCAGCTTGGCCCTTAAGCCACCGTCCTACGAGCAGTACTTC.

This clonotype came up many times. The chain links TRBV12-3 or TRBV12-4 to TRBJ1-1; D is possibly TRBD1 (5 bases). The CDR3 has 14 residues. V was pared by 5 bases and J by 6 bases, with 16 bases between. CDR3 in amino acids: CASSLSGRVAEAFF. The CDR3 DNA is TGTGCCAGCAGTCTATCGGGCAGGGTAGCTGAAGCTTTCTTT.

The chain uses TRBV20-1 and TRBJ1-3; D remains unclear. The CDR3 has 13 residues. The germline CDR1 and CDR2 sequences are DFQATT and SNEGSKA (reference sequence). The V end lost 5 bases, the J end lost 2 bases, and 10 bases lay between the germline ends. CDR3 DNA sequence: TGCAGTGCTTCCCAGGAAGCTGGAAACACCATATATTTT. Encoded protein: CSASQEAGNTIYF.

Many counts were recorded for this clonotype. The chain links TRBV7-9 to TRBJ2-7; tentatively, D is TRBD2 (6 bases). Looked up from germline, CDR1 is SEHNR and CDR2 is FQNEAQ (reference sequence). Deletions cut 5 bases from V and 4 bases from J, with 15 bases between. The CDR3 has 14 amino acids. CDR3 sequence: CASSRAGTVYEQYF. CDR3 DNA: TGTGCCAGCAGCCGCGCCGGGACTGTTTACGAGCAGTACTTC.

The rearrangement links TRBV20-1 to TRBJ2-1; the D gene is possibly TRBD2 (5 bases). The DNA end is more similar to TRBJ2-7, so the J call may be wrong. The CDR3 runs to 14 residues. Germline CDR1 DFQATT, CDR2 SNEGSKA (reference sequence). Written as DNA, the CDR3 is TGCAGTGCTAGATCATTGGGAGACTCCTACGAGCAGTACTTC. Protein: CSARSLGDSYEQYF.

In this sample, this clonotype turned up many times. V is TRBV7-8 and J is TRBJ1-6; no clear D gene. The V end was cut by 5 bases, the J end by 5 bases, with 16 bases between. CDR3 size: 16 residues. Germline CDR1 SGHVS, CDR2 FQNEAQ. The CDR3 spells CASSPLHHPHNSPLHF. The DNA of the CDR3 is TGTGCCAGCAGCCCACTACACCACCCCCATAATTCACCCCTCCACTTT.

As to this clonotype: A much more abundant neighbour one base away suggests this may be a read error. The chain couples TRBV6-2 or TRBV6-3 to TRBJ2-7; 8 nucleotides align to TRBD1. This CDR3 has 17 amino acids. Germline CDR1 reads MNHEY; CDR2 reads SVGEGT. CDR3 region: CASKTDRVPLLSYEQCF. In nucleotides, the CDR3 is TGTGCCAGCAAGACGGACAGGGTACCCCTTCTATCCTACGAGCAGTGCTTC.

V and J are TRBV5-1 and TRBJ1-6; TRBD1 agrees at 7 bases. J lost 5 bases, V lost 5 bases, and 7 bases had no gene match. CDR1 SGHRS and CDR2 YFSETQ come from the germline V gene. This CDR3 is 15 amino acids long. Here the CDR3 DNA reads TGCGCCAGCAGAACAGGGGCTGGGGATAATTCACCCCTCCACTTT. Protein product: CASRTGAGDNSPLHF.

The sample holds a few counts of this clonotype. The V and J genes are TRBV30 and TRBJ1-2, with D perhaps matching TRBD1 (5 bases). The CDR3 totals 12 residues. Germline CDR1 GTSNPN, CDR2 SVGIG (reference sequence). Trimming removed 5 bases at V and 5 bases at J, with 12 bases between. This chain's CDR3 is CAWEDNSYGYTF. The CDR3 DNA is TGTGCCTGGGAGGACAACTCTTATGGCTACACCTTC.

This clonotype was seen repeatedly, ten times or more. The genes are TRBV6-2 or TRBV6-3 and TRBJ2-5; TRBD2 matches 10 bases. Looked up from germline, CDR1 is MNHEY and CDR2 is SVGEGT. This CDR3 comprises 17 residues. Germline trimming cut 2 bases from V and 4 bases from J; bases unmatched to any gene: 10. The CDR3 here is CASSYGLNLAGAETQYF. In nucleotides, the CDR3 is TGTGCCAGCAGTTACGGGCTTAACCTAGCGGGAGCAGAGACCCAGTACTTC.

This clonotype was observed at least ten times. This rearrangement joins TRBV2 to TRBJ2-3; TRBD2 aligns across 9 bases. CDR1 SNHLY and CDR2 FYNNEI come from the germline V gene. The V and J ends lost 8 bases and 3 bases, in that order; junction bases with no gene match: 27. There are 21 residues in the CDR3. CDR3 sequence reads: CASAGPSGTSPQAGSTDTQYF. In DNA, the CDR3 is TGTGCCAGCGCTGGTCCGTCCGGGACTAGCCCCCAAGCGGGTTCAACAGATACGCAGTATTTT.

This clonotype was counted ten times or more. The chain links TRBV7-3 to TRBJ2-3; TRBD2 might be the D (6 bases). Germline V gene sequence: CDR1 SGHTA, CDR2 FQGTGA. The CDR3 is 14 amino acids. V shed 8 bases and J shed 6 bases, with 18 bases lying between them. CDR3 in amino acids: CASQKGLGPDTQYF. The CDR3 nucleotides are TGTGCCAGCCAAAAGGGACTTGGCCCGGATACGCAGTATTTT.

This chain links TRBV12-3 or TRBV12-4 with TRBJ2-1; weak D call: TRBD2 (6 bases). V shed 2 bases and J shed 5 bases, with 16 bases lying between them. The CDR3 spans 16 residues. CDR3 sequence (DNA): TGTGCCAGCAGTTTATCAGGAGGGCGGGTGAACAATGAGCAGTTCTTC. It is translated as CASSLSGGRVNNEQFF.

As for this clonotype: This sequence is one base from a far larger clone and is likely a read error. The chain joins TRBV2 to TRBJ2-4, with 9 bases lining up with TRBD2. The CDR3 contains 15 residues. The germline gives CDR1 SNHLY, CDR2 FYNNEI. The CDR3 loop is CASSRVAGAQNEQLF. The CDR3 coding sequence is TGTGCCAGCAGTCGGGTAGCGGGAGCGCAGAATGAGCAGCTCTTC.

The rearrangement joins TRBV5-5 to TRBJ2-1, with a weak D call TRBD2 (5 bases). Germline V lookup: CDR1 SGHKS, CDR2 YYEKEE (reference sequence). This CDR3 spans 15 amino acids. Trimming cost V 0 bases and J 8 bases, with 15 bases left between them. CDR3 in DNA: TGTGCCAGCAGCTTGGGGACTCCCCTAATGGATGAGCAGTTCTTC. Protein sequence: CASSLGTPLMDEQFF.

About this clonotype: This may come from a read error, since a much larger clone is one base off. The chain links TRBV2 to TRBJ2-1; D might be TRBD2 (7 bases). This CDR3 spans 16 amino acids. CDR1 SNHLY and CDR2 FYNNEI come from the germline V gene. The DNA of the CDR3 is TGTGCCAGCACTTCTATGGGGGGGCAAGGGTACAATGAGCGGTTCTTC. It yields the protein CASTSMGGQGYNERFF.

The chain links TRBV3-1 to TRBJ2-1; D ambiguous. V lost 6 bases and J lost 2, with 20 bases in between. Germline V gives CDR1 LGHDT, CDR2 YNNKEL (reference sequence). There are 17 residues in the CDR3. CDR3 region: CASRTGARGTTYNEQFF. For the CDR3, the DNA is TGTGCCAGCAGGACGGGCGCCCGCGGAACCACCTACAATGAGCAGTTCTTC.

The sample holds many counts of this clonotype. The chain links TRBV3-1 to TRBJ1-1, with D perhaps TRBD1 (5 bases). Trimming shortened V by 6 bases and J by 2 bases, and 19 bases separated the two germline ends. Germline-derived CDR1 and CDR2 are LGHDT and YNNKEL (reference sequence). The CDR3 consists of 16 residues. The chain's CDR3 is CASRKSPLTVNTEAFF. CDR3 DNA sequence: TGTGCCAGCAGAAAATCCCCGTTGACAGTCAACACTGAAGCTTTCTTT.

This clonotype was seen ten or more times. The chain combines TRBV11-2 with TRBJ2-5, with a tentative D call TRBD2 (5 bases). Germline V gene data show CDR1 as SGHAT and CDR2 as FQNNGV. Trimming took off 5 bases at V and 5 bases at J, with 15 bases between the two ends. CDR3 length equals 14 residues. The CDR3 sequence is CASSTGDGVETQYF. The CDR3 DNA reads as TGTGCCAGCAGCACCGGCGACGGGGTCGAGACCCAGTACTTC.

V usage is TRBV5-1 and J usage is TRBJ2-1; 8 bases align to TRBD2. This CDR3 has 16 amino acids. From germline, CDR1 is SGHRS and CDR2 YFSETQ. Germline trimming cut 0 bases from V and 7 bases from J; bases unmatched to any gene: 9. CDR3 DNA sequence: TGCGCCAGCAGCTTGGCCAGTCTAGCGGGTAAGAATGAGCAGTTCTTC. Translated: CASSLASLAGKNEQFF.